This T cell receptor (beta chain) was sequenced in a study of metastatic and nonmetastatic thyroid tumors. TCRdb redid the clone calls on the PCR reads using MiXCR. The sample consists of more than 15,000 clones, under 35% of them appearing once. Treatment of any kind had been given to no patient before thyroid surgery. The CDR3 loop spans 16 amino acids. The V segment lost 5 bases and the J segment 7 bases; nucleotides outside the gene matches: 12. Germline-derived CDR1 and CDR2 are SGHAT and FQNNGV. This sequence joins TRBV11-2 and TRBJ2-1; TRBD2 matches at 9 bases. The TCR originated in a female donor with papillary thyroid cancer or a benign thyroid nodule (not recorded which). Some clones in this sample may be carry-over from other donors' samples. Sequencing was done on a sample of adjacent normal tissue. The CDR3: CASSPIAGATPNEQFF. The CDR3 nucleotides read TGTGCCAGCAGCCCAATAGCGGGAGCTACCCCGAATGAGCAGTTCTTC. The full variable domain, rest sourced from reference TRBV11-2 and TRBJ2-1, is EAGVAQSPRYKIIEKRQSVAFWCNPISGHATLYWYQQILGQGPKLLIQFQNNGVVDDSQLPKDRFSAERLKGVDSTLKIQPAKLEDSAVYLCASSPIAGATPNEQFFGPGTRLTVL.